These T cell receptor beta chains were read from a single sample in a study of glioma-infiltrating T cells. In TCRdb, the multiplex PCR reads were re-called with MiXCR into one record per CDR3 protein. Of about 180,000 distinct CDR3 sequences listed, around 40% are singletons. The sequencing input was glioma tissue, nonneoplastic brain tissue, or PBMCs (not recorded which). Every receptor here comes from a human donor with low-grade glioma or glioblastoma, undergoing nonglioma brain surgery, or in good health (not recorded which). Both conserved end residues are part of each CDR3. Each record gives: J gene, V gene, clone size, CDR3 protein. Clone size is stated in some rows and not others, as once, few, many or a class when expanded.

>TRBJ2-7|TRBV2|few
CASRDRDTSYEQYF
>TRBJ2-7|TRBV30|few
CAWSVLYEQYF
>TRBJ2-1|TRBV6-2/TRBV6-3|-
CASSFGDRTVVNEQFF
>TRBJ2-1|TRBV3-1|few
CASSQEAWSGSSYNEQFF
>TRBJ1-1|TRBV7-9|-
CASSFRIYRGEANTEAFF
>TRBJ2-2|TRBV20-1|many
CSAGTGGRTGELFF
>TRBJ2-1|TRBV29-1|few
CSVVDRYNEQFF
>TRBJ2-5|TRBV19|many
CASSIGGISETQYF
>TRBJ2-3|TRBV20-1|many
CSASGGGTDTQYF
>TRBJ2-1|TRBV28|-
CASSLVHSGLSYNEQFF
>TRBJ2-1|TRBV19|few
CASSMTTDNEQFF
>TRBJ1-1|TRBV30|-
CAGGQLNTEAFF
>TRBJ2-3|TRBV4-2|-
CASSQEIASASSTDTKYF
>TRBJ1-1|TRBV18|-
CASSPLSLGRGGDTEAFF
>TRBJ2-7|TRBV11-1|-
CASSRDTPYEQHF
>TRBJ2-5|TRBV11-2|few
CASSLVGPTETQYF
>TRBJ2-7|TRBV29-1|-
CSARTSVNEQYF
>TRBJ2-1|TRBV2|-
CASSDSQGRGEQFF
>TRBJ2-5|TRBV11-2|few
CASSLGQGSQETQYF
>TRBJ1-2|TRBV2|many
CASSDREDGYTF
>TRBJ2-2|TRBV12-3/TRBV12-4|few
CASSPGQLNTGELFF
>TRBJ2-7|TRBV6-1|many
CASSTRDRTHYEQYF
>TRBJ1-1|TRBV27|-
CASRVSTLGGTEAFF
>TRBJ2-7|TRBV2|few
CASRAYEQYF
>TRBJ2-3|TRBV29-1|-
CSVVLAGDVDTQYF